Presented here are 14 T cell receptor beta chains from one specimen sequenced in a study of vaccination and CD4 T cells after COVID-19. Indicated treatment: approximately 9-day PBMC culture with coronavirus spike peptide pools or control peptides (ViraFEST assay). Their target antigens are unknown. Cultured CD4+ T-cell DNA underwent Oncomine TCR Beta short-read sequencing. A single record per CDR3 protein comes from TCRdb applying MiXCR to the PCR reads. The data hold about 10,000 distinct CDR3 sequences, with 59% observed a single time. The specimen sequenced was CD4+ T cells from blood, cultured in vitro. The receptors originated from a human donor who had recovered from COVID-19.

The chain has TRBV12-3 or TRBV12-4 and TRBJ1-2, with a tentative D call TRBD1 (6 bases). This CDR3 has 14 residues. V lost 2 bases and J lost 8, with 15 bases in between. The CDR3 reads CASSLWSGADGYTF. The CDR3, as DNA: TGTGCCAGCAGTTTATGGTCAGGGGCTGACGGCTACACCTTC.

The rearrangement links TRBV30 to TRBJ2-2; 10 positions agree with TRBD2. V lost 0 bases to trimming and J lost 0 bases; unmatched junction nucleotides: 4. Germline V gene lookup returns CDR1 GTSNPN and CDR2 SVGIG (reference sequence). The CDR3 has 17 residues. The CDR3 DNA sequence: TGTGCCTGGAGTGTAAAGCGGGGGGGCACGAACACCGGGGAGCTGTTTTTT. Protein sequence: CAWSVKRGGTNTGELFF.

This clonotype was recorded a few times. The gene calls are TRBV20-1 and TRBJ1-1, with D possibly matching TRBD1 (5 bases). Germline lookup yields CDR1 DFQATT and CDR2 SNEGSKA (reference sequence). This CDR3 has 13 residues. Trimming took off 3 bases at V and 4 bases at J, with 12 bases between the two ends. CDR3 in amino acids: CSASQGGTTEAFF. In DNA, the CDR3 is TGCAGTGCTAGTCAGGGAGGGACCACTGAAGCTTTCTTT.

The rearrangement links TRBV20-1 to TRBJ2-3; D perhaps matches TRBD2 (5 bases). Germline CDR1 reads DFQATT; CDR2 reads SNEGSKA (reference sequence). The CDR3 sequence is 16 residues long. The V end lost 1 base, the J end lost 3 bases, and 17 bases lay between the germline ends. The CDR3 spells CSARVRTSYLTDTQYF. The CDR3 region has the DNA TGCAGTGCTAGAGTCCGAACTAGTTATCTAACAGATACGCAGTATTTT.

This clonotype was counted only a few times. V usage is TRBV7-2 and J usage is TRBJ1-5; D ambiguous. The CDR3 loop spans 15 amino acids. Germline V CDR1 and CDR2: SGHTA, FQGNSA. V was clipped by 1 base and J by 0 bases, with 7 bases between them. CDR3 DNA sequence: TGTGCCAGCAGCTTAGTTCACGGTAGCAATCAGCCCCAGCATTTT. It is translated as CASSLVHGSNQPQHF.

This chain links TRBV30 with TRBJ1-4; a weak D match, TRBD1 (6 bases). The CDR3 is 13 amino acids. V was shortened by 1 base and J by 8 bases, with 11 bases between the two germline ends. Germline V lookup: CDR1 GTSNPN, CDR2 SVGIG (reference sequence). This CDR3 is CAWSADRREKLFF. In nucleotides, the CDR3 is TGTGCCTGGAGTGCTGACAGGAGGGAAAAACTGTTTTTT.

The gene calls are TRBV2 and TRBJ2-7; no clear D gene. Trimming cost V 2 bases and J 7 bases, with 6 bases left between them. The germline CDR1 and CDR2 sequences are SNHLY and FYNNEI. This CDR3 is built from 11 residues. The CDR3 sequence is CASSERVEQYF. CDR3 DNA: TGTGCCAGCAGTGAAAGGGTGGAGCAGTACTTC.

V and J are TRBV27 and TRBJ1-1, with 7 bases lining up with TRBD1. V dropped 5 bases and J dropped 2; count of bases not matched to a gene: 5. The germline CDR1 and CDR2 sequences are MNHEY and SMNVEV (reference sequence). The CDR3 contains 14 residues. The CDR3 loop reads CASSLRDSNTEAFF. The CDR3 DNA reads as TGTGCCAGCAGTCTTCGGGACAGCAACACTGAAGCTTTCTTT.

This chain uses TRBV6-1 with TRBJ1-5; D is perhaps TRBD1 (6 bases). Germline V CDR1 and CDR2: MNHNS, SASEGT. This CDR3 comprises 15 residues. The V gene lost 4 bases and the J gene lost 2 bases, with 12 bases spanning the gap. The CDR3 region is CASSVAQGGNQPQHF. The DNA for the CDR3 is TGTGCCAGCAGTGTCGCACAGGGTGGCAATCAGCCCCAGCATTTT.

The chain carries TRBV5-1 and TRBJ2-7; D uncertain. V gave up 0 bases and J gave up 5 bases, with 12 bases separating them. CDR3 length: 14 residues. CDR1 and CDR2 (germline): SGHRS, YFSETQ. The CDR3 protein is CASSLEGSKNEQYF. In nucleotides, the CDR3 is TGCGCCAGCAGCTTGGAAGGCTCCAAAAACGAGCAGTACTTC.

The chain is built from TRBV20-1 and TRBJ1-3, with D hard to call. The V end lost 5 bases, the J end lost 2 bases, and 10 bases lay between the germline ends. Germline CDR1 DFQATT, CDR2 SNEGSKA (reference sequence). This CDR3 spans 13 amino acids. The CDR3 sequence: CSARSGAGNTIYF. CDR3 nucleotides: TGCAGTGCTCGTTCCGGGGCTGGAAACACCATATATTTT.

V is TRBV2 and J is TRBJ2-5; D is possibly TRBD1 or TRBD2 (5 bases each). This CDR3 has 15 amino acids. Germline lookup yields CDR1 SNHLY and CDR2 FYNNEI. Deletions cut 4 bases from V and 2 bases from J, with 14 bases between. The CDR3 sequence is CASSGWGTVQETQYF. The DNA of the CDR3 is TGTGCCAGCAGTGGCTGGGGGACGGTACAAGAGACCCAGTACTTC.

The chain couples TRBV12-3 or TRBV12-4 to TRBJ2-2, with D perhaps TRBD1 or TRBD2 (9 bases each). The CDR3 length is 20 residues. Trimming shortened V by 6 bases and J by 6 bases, and 32 bases separated the two germline ends. The DNA for the CDR3 is TGTGCCAGCAGGTTCTCGGACAGGGGCCTTCTAGCGGGAAGGTCCGGGGAGCTGTTTTTT. Translating gives CASRFSDRGLLAGRSGELFF.

This clonotype was picked up a small number of times. The chain employs TRBV20-1 and TRBJ2-3; 8 bases align to TRBD2. Losses at the gene ends were 7 bases for V and 3 bases for J; bases not matched to a gene: 3. Per the germline V gene, CDR1 is DFQATT and CDR2 is SNEGSKA (reference sequence). CDR3 length: 12 residues. The CDR3 is CSGGLVTDTQYF. DNA for the CDR3: TGCAGTGGGGGACTAGTTACAGATACGCAGTATTTT.